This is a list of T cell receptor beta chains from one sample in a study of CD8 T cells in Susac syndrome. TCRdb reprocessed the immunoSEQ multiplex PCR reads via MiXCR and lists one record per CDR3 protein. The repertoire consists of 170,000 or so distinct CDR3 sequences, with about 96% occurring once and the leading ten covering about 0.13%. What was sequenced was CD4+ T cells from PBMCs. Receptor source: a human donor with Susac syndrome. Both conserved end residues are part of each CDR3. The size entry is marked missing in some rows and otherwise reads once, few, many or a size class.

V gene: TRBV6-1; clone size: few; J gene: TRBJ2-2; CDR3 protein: CASSPSPTGELFF
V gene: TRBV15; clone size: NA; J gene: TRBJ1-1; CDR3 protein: CATSRGAGQYEENTEAFF
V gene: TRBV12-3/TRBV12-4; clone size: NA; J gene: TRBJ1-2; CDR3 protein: CASSGQGTYGYTF
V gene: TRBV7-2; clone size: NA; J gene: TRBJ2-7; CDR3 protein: CASKISVNSLDEQYF
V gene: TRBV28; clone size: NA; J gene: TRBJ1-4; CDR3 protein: CATHRGGTNEKLFF
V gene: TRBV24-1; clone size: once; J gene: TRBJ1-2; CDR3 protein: CATRLAQGGNYTF
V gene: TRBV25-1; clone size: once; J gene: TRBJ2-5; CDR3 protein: CASSDQKASETQYF
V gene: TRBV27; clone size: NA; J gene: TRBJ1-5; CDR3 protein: CASSLSISGDQPQHF
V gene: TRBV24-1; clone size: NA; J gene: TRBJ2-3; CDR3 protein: CATSDPGKGTDTQYF
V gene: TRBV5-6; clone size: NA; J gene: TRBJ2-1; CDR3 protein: CASSLVKGGETYNEQFF
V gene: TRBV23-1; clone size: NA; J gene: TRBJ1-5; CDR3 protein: CASSHLPLPGYGGNQPQHF
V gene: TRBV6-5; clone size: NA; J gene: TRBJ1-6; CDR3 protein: CASRYSHRDRRSNSPLHF
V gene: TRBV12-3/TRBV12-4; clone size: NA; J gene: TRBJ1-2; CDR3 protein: CASSLGHYGYTF
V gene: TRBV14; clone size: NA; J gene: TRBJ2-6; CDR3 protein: CASSGAFLSSGANVLTF
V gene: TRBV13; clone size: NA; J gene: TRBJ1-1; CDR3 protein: CASRAAISSVRAFF
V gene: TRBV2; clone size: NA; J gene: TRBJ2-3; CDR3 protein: CASSWDRGVTDTQYF
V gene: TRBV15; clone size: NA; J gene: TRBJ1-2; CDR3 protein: CATSRDGVAGYTF
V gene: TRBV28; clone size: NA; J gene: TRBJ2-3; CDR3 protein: CASRPNAGGADTQYF
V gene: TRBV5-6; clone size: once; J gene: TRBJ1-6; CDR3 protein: CASSFRTASYVTLHF
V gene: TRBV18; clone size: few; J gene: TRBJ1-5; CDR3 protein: CASSADSNQPQHF
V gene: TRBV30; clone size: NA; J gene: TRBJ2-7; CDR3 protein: CAWRGSSYEQYF
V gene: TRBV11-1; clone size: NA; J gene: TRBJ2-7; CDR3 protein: CASTNDRVAYEQYF
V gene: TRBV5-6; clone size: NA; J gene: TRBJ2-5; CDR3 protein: CASSWWTGGETQYF
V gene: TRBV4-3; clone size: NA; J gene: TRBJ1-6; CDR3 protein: CASSQDSRGSSPLHF
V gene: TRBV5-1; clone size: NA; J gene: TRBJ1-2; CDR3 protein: CASSWTTGDYGYTF
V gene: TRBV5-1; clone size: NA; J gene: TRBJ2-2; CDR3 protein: CASSLVSPNTGELFF
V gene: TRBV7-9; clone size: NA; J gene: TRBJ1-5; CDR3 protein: CASSSAGNGQPQHF
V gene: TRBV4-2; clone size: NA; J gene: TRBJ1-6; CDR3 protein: CASSQESGRLHF
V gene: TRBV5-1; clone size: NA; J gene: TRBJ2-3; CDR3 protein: CASSAGGETDTQYF
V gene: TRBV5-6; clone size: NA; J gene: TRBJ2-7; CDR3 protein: CASSLRQWGYEQYF
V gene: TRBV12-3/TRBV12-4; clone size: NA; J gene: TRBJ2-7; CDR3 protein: CASSLEVGPSSYEQYF
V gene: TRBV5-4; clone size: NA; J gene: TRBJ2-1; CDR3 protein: CASSLKGGRVDEQFF
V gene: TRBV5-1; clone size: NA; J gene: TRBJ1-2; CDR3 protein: CASSPGRSNGYTF
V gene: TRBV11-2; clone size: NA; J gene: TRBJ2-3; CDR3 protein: CASSQKGGSTDTQYF
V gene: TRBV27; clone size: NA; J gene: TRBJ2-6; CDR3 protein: CASSTTRQGPSPGANVLTF
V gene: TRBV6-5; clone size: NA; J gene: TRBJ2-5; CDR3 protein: CASSYGVWETQYF
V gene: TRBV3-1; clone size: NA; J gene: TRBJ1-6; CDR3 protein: CASSPFVPGGSPLHF
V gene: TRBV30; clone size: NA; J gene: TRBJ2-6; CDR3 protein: CAWSAGHSSGANVLTF
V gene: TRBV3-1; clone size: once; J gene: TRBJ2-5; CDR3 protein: CASSQDWGEETQYF
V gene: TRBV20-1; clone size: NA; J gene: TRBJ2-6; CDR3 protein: CSAPGVSGANVLTF
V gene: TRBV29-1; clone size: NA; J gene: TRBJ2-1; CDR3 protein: CSARGEEQFF
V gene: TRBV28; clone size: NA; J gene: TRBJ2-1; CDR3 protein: CAGQGPYNEQFF
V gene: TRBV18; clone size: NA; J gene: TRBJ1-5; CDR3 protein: CASSPEQNSNQPQHF
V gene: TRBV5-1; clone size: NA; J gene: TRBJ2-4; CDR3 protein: CASSRLGSAKNIQYF